One and the same sample provided the 23 T cell receptor beta chains below, sequenced in a study of regulatory T cells in long-lasting Graves disease. Sample time point: newly diagnosed GD, antithyroid drugs for less than 3 months. Extracted PBMC RNA gave rise to the TCR library. For TCR beta, libraries came from iRepertoire HTBI primers and Arm-PCR of CDR3 regions. MiXCR was run by TCRdb on the multiplex PCR reads, yielding one entry per CDR3 protein. The sample comprises roughly 410,000 distinct CDR3 sequences, about 15% of which are singletons, and over 7% rests with the top ten. These sequences were also reported in another study, on T cells in Graves' hyperthyroidism and ophthalmopathy.

The sample consisted of peripheral blood mononuclear cells (PBMCs), taken at new diagnosis, from a patient treated with antithyroid drugs. The source is a woman in her thirties or forties with Graves disease.

The sample holds many counts of this clonotype. J is TRBJ2-2 and V is TRBV11-2; D is undetermined. Trimming shortened V by 3 bases and J by 1 base, and 6 bases separated the two germline ends. This CDR3 is built from 14 residues. Germline assignment: CDR1 SGHAT and CDR2 FQNNGV. In nucleotides, the CDR3 is TGTGCCAGCAGCTTTCTCGTGAACACCGGGGAGCTGTTTTTT. It codes for CASSFLVNTGELFF. Drawing the rest from reference TRBV11-2 and TRBJ2-2, the complete variable domain is EAGVAQSPRYKIIEKRQSVAFWCNPISGHATLYWYQQILGQGPKLLIQFQNNGVVDDSQLPKDRFSAERLKGVDSTLKIQPAKLEDSAVYLCASSFLVNTGELFFGEGSRLTVL.

The chain has TRBV27 and TRBJ2-7; 7 bases align to TRBD2. The V gene end was trimmed by 1 base and the J gene end by 4 bases; junction bases not matched to a gene: 13. Germline V gene sequence: CDR1 MNHEY, CDR2 SMNVEV (reference sequence). This CDR3 region has 17 residues. The CDR3 sequence is CASSLLGVGGFFYEQYF. DNA for the CDR3: TGTGCCAGCAGTTTATTGGGCGTGGGAGGGTTCTTTTACGAGCAGTACTTC.

This clonotype was picked up many times. This chain links TRBV11-1 with TRBJ2-2; no reliable D call. CDR3 length: 18 residues. The germline gives CDR1 SGHAT, CDR2 FQDESV (reference sequence). Trimming pared 0 bases from V and 0 bases from J, leaving 14 bases between. The CDR3 sequence: CASSLAMGTTANTGELFF. The CDR3 nucleotides are TGTGCCAGCAGCTTAGCGATGGGTACCACGGCGAACACCGGGGAGCTGTTTTTT.

This clonotype was recorded many times. V is TRBV28 and J is TRBJ2-7; either TRBD1 or TRBD2 may fit D (5 bases each). The CDR3 sequence is 13 residues long. Germline CDR1 MDHEN, CDR2 SYDVKM. Trimming took off 7 bases at V and 0 bases at J, with 10 bases between the two ends. The CDR3 here is CASKGTDSYEQYF. CDR3 DNA: TGTGCCAGCAAAGGGACGGACTCCTACGAGCAGTACTTC. Based on the CDR3 plus reference TRBV28 and TRBJ2-7, the full variable domain is DVKVTQSSRYLVKRTGEKVFLECVQDMDHENMFWYRQDPGLGLRLIYFSYDVKMKEKGDIPEGYSVSREKKERFSLILESASTNQTSMYLCASKGTDSYEQYFGPGTRLTVT.

This clonotype was counted between two and nine times. The gene calls are TRBV20-1 and TRBJ2-1; D is ambiguous. The CDR3 contains 10 residues. From germline, CDR1 is DFQATT and CDR2 SNEGSKA (reference sequence). CDR3 sequence reads: CSGLNNEQFF. CDR3 bases: TGCAGCGGGTTGAACAATGAGCAGTTCTTC.

This clonotype showed up many times. CDR3 residues: CAWSPNRGGTDTQYF. The CDR3 region has the DNA TGTGCCTGGAGTCCGAACAGGGGTGGCACAGATACGCAGTATTTT. The chain links TRBV30 to TRBJ2-3; TRBD1 matches 7 bases. CDR1 and CDR2 from the germline V gene are GTSNPN and SVGIG (reference sequence). The ends lost 2 bases at V and 1 base at J; junction bases unmatched: 6. This CDR3 has 15 amino acids.

This rearrangement joins TRBV4-2 to TRBJ2-1; 8 bases line up with TRBD2. Per germline, CDR1 LGHNA and CDR2 YNFKEQ. V gave up 1 base and J gave up 4 bases; unmatched junction bases: 6. The CDR3 extends over 16 amino acids. The CDR3 nucleotides read TGTGCCAGCAGCCAAGTAACTAGCGGCAAATACAATGAGCAGTTCTTC. This sequence encodes CASSQVTSGKYNEQFF.

The chain uses TRBV27 and TRBJ1-5, with D possibly being TRBD1 (5 bases). CDR3 length: 15 residues. With 5 bases removed from V and 2 bases from J, the gap between germline ends came to 13 bases. The germline gives CDR1 MNHEY, CDR2 SMNVEV (reference sequence). The CDR3 DNA follows: TGTGCCAGCAGTGACCCAAAAGGGGGCAATCAGCCCCAGCATTTT. Residues: CASSDPKGGNQPQHF.

The table lists this clonotype with a few counts. The genes are TRBV19 and TRBJ2-1; a weak D match, TRBD2 (6 bases). The CDR3 totals 18 residues. Trimming took off 6 bases at V and 0 bases at J, with 21 bases between the two ends. The germline V gene encodes CDR1 LNHDA and CDR2 SQIVND (reference sequence). The CDR3 coding sequence is TGTGCCAGTAGAGCGACTAGTATCCGTGAGAGCTCCTACAATGAGCAGTTCTTC. Translation gives CASRATSIRESSYNEQFF.

This CDR3 reads CSVEEGAGGDGANVLTF. CDR3 nucleotide sequence: TGCAGCGTTGAGGAGGGGGCAGGGGGAGATGGGGCCAACGTCCTGACTTTC. The J gene is TRBJ2-6, the V gene TRBV29-1; TRBD1 is a possible D gene (7 bases). The CDR3 consists of 17 residues. Germline CDR1 and CDR2: SQVTM and ANQGSEA. V lost 3 bases to trimming and J lost 3 bases, with 18 bases between them.

This sequence joins TRBV3-1 and TRBJ2-7, with 7 bases lining up with TRBD1. The CDR3 extends over 13 amino acids. The germline V gene encodes CDR1 LGHDT and CDR2 YNNKEL (reference sequence). With V trimmed by 1 base and J by 6 bases, 3 bases remained unmatched. The CDR3 DNA is TGTGCCAGCAGCCAAGGGGCAGGGGGCGAGCAGTACTTC. Translation: CASSQGAGGEQYF.

This clonotype was found many times. The chain employs TRBV27 and TRBJ1-2; possible D gene TRBD1, 5 bases. V lost 3 bases and J lost 2, with 13 bases in between. This CDR3 comprises 15 residues. The germline CDR1 and CDR2 sequences are MNHEY and SMNVEV (reference sequence). The CDR3 DNA follows: TGTGCCAGCAGTTTTTCCGGGGACGGAAACTATGGCTACACCTTC. Translated: CASSFSGDGNYGYTF.

The J gene is TRBJ2-1, the V gene TRBV2; D unresolved. V gave up 6 bases and J gave up 6 bases, with 9 bases separating them. The CDR3 is 12 residues long. Germline CDR1 and CDR2: SNHLY and FYNNEI. In DNA, the CDR3 is TGTGCCAGCAGAGGAAATGGCAATGAGCAGTTCTTC. Translating it yields CASRGNGNEQFF.

The gene calls are TRBV20-1 and TRBJ1-3; D unclear. Germline CDR1 and CDR2: DFQATT and SNEGSKA (reference sequence). V was shortened by 4 bases and J by 2 bases, with 9 bases between the two germline ends. The CDR3 extends over 13 amino acids. The CDR3 nucleotides are TGCAGTGCTACCTCGGGTACTGGAAACACCATATATTTT. It yields the protein CSATSGTGNTIYF.

This clonotype was counted only a few times. This chain joins TRBV5-5 and TRBJ2-7; 7 bases agree with TRBD2. In germline, CDR1 is SGHKS, CDR2 YYEKEE (reference sequence). The CDR3 length is 15 residues. With V trimmed by 3 bases and J by 0 bases, 6 bases remained unmatched. The CDR3 region is CASSYVIAGSYEQYF. The CDR3 DNA is TGTGCCAGCAGCTACGTTATAGCGGGCTCCTACGAGCAGTACTTC. Full variable domain (outside the CDR3, taken from reference TRBV5-5 and TRBJ2-7): DAGVTQSPTHLIKTRGQQVTLRCSPISGHKSVSWYQQVLGQGPQFIFQYYEKEERGRGNFPDRFSARQFPNYSSELNVNALLLGDSALYLCASSYVIAGSYEQYFGPGTRLTVT.

This clonotype came up a few times. The chain uses TRBV19 and TRBJ2-1, with TRBD2 identical over 14 bases. The germline V gene encodes CDR1 LNHDA and CDR2 SQIVND (reference sequence). J lost 8 bases, V lost 6 bases, and 6 bases had no gene match. This CDR3 contains 15 residues. In nucleotides, the CDR3 is TGTGCCAGTAGGGCGGGACTAGCGGGAGCGGATGAGCAGTTCTTC. Translation: CASRAGLAGADEQFF.

In its sample, this clonotype was seen many times. J is TRBJ1-1 and V is TRBV12-3 or TRBV12-4, with 10 bases aligning to TRBD1. The V gene end was trimmed by 9 bases and the J gene end by 0 bases; junction bases not matched to a gene: 10. The CDR3 is made up of 16 amino acids. The CDR3 region has the DNA TGTGCCAGTAAACGGGACAGGGGTACCATGAACACTGAAGCTTTCTTT. Amino acid sequence: CASKRDRGTMNTEAFF.

This clonotype was picked up many times. The chain uses TRBV28 and TRBJ2-7; 12 bases align to TRBD2. Germline loops: CDR1 MDHEN, CDR2 SYDVKM. J gave up 2 bases and V 6 bases, and 8 bases lay outside the gene matches. The length of the CDR3 is 16 residues. In nucleotides, the CDR3 is TGTGCCAGCAGGACCGGACTAGCGGGATCAGCCTACGAGCAGTACTTC. This gives the protein CASRTGLAGSAYEQYF.

Concerning this clonotype: One end of the junction fails to match germline, which may point to a read error. The chain joins TRBV4-1 to TRBJ2-2; D might be TRBD2 (5 bases). The CDR3 sequence is 15 residues long. The germline V gene encodes CDR1 MGHRA and CDR2 YSYEKL. The CDR3 DNA reads as TGCGCCAGCAGCCAAGGACCCCGCCACACCGGGGAGCTTTTTTTT. Translated: CASSQGPRHTGELFF.

The table lists this clonotype with many counts. The rearrangement links TRBV7-3 to TRBJ2-2, with 7 positions matching TRBD2. This CDR3 is built from 14 residues. Trimming cost V 2 bases and J 7 bases; bases outside gene matches: 4. In germline, CDR1 is SGHTA, CDR2 FQGTGA. Here the CDR3 DNA reads TGTGCCAGCAGCTTAGTTCGGGGGGACGGGGAGCTGTTTTTT. Translating gives CASSLVRGDGELFF.

This clonotype was detected many times. The chain carries TRBV13 and TRBJ2-1; 8 nucleotides line up with TRBD2. The V and J ends lost 6 bases and 3 bases, in that order; junction bases with no gene match: 13. This CDR3 region has 17 residues. Germline V CDR1 and CDR2: PRHDT, FYEKMQ (reference sequence). CDR3 sequence (DNA): TGTGCCAGCAGTCCCGCGGGGGTAGCGGGGAACTACAATGAGCAGTTCTTC. This gives the protein CASSPAGVAGNYNEQFF.

This rearrangement joins TRBV30 to TRBJ1-2, with TRBD1 identical over 7 bases. Germline CDR1 reads GTSNPN; CDR2 reads SVGIG (reference sequence). The V and J ends lost 4 bases and 7 bases, in that order; junction bases with no gene match: 9. The CDR3 has 13 amino acids. The CDR3 protein is CAWTSQGGSGYTF. In DNA form, the CDR3 reads TGTGCCTGGACCTCCCAGGGGGGAAGTGGCTACACCTTC.

This clonotype was seen repeatedly, ten times or more. The CDR3 DNA sequence: TGTGCCAGCAGCTCCTACAGGGATAGCACAGATACGCAGTATTTT. This codes for CASSSYRDSTDTQYF. The V call is TRBV11-3, the J call TRBJ2-3, with a tentative D call TRBD1 (6 bases). Trimming removed 4 bases at V and 0 bases at J, with 11 bases between. The germline gives CDR1 SGHNT, CDR2 YENEEA. This CDR3 region has 15 residues. Combining the CDR3 with reference TRBV11-3 and TRBJ2-3 gives the whole variable domain EAGVVQSPRYKIIEKKQPVAFWCNPISGHNTLYWYLQNLGQGPELLIRYENEEAVDDSQLPKDRFSAERLKGVDSTLKIQPAELGDSAVYLCASSSYRDSTDTQYFGPGTRLTVL.